These 2 T cell receptor beta chains were all obtained from the same sample, sequenced in a study of beta chain features in type 1 diabetes (dated by TCRdb to 2016 to 2019). The library was prepared using the immunoSEQ multiplex PCR assay. The entire isolated RNA was reverse transcribed using the High Capacity cDNA Reverse Transcription Kit, and thus expressed TCRB transcripts were sequenced. This immuneACCESS table, as held by TCRdb, lists in-frame sequences with V and J called but not all clones. Of the missing ones, under half trace to an unresolved V gene in checked studies; the others have no known cause. The sample table records a few hundred thousand clones; 8% to 13% of these occur just once. Of the sample, more than 0.015% falls within the top ten clones. The specimen sequenced was naive CD4+ T cells from blood. This specimen's cell subset or site label, per the study, means: true naive CD4+ T cells. All receptors derive from a woman under 40 in good health.

This clone was counted a few times. The rearrangement joins TRBV14 to TRBJ2-7; D gene uncertain. CDR1 is SGHDN, CDR2 FVKESK, per germline. Trimming shortened V by 2 bases and J by 7 bases, and 9 bases separated the two germline ends. The CDR3 totals 12 residues. The CDR3 loop reads CASSQYGGEQYF. In nucleotides, the CDR3 is TGTGCCAGCAGCCAATACGGCGGTGAGCAGTACTTC.

The table lists this clone with a few counts. The rearrangement joins TRBV7-3 to TRBJ1-2; tentatively, D is TRBD1 (5 bases). The CDR3 contains 18 residues. Per the germline V gene, CDR1 is SGHTA and CDR2 is FQGTGA. V lost 2 bases, J lost 2 bases, and 21 bases lay in between. The CDR3 reads CASSLYGVRGGRNYGYTF. CDR3 in DNA: TGTGCCAGCAGCTTATATGGTGTTCGGGGGGGACGGAACTATGGCTACACCTTC. Complete variable domain (other parts from reference TRBV7-3 and TRBJ1-2): GAGVSQTPSNKVTEKGKYVELRCDPISGHTALYWYRQSLGQGPEFLIYFQGTGAADDSGLPNDRFFAVRPEGSVSTLKIQRTERGDSAVYLCASSLYGVRGGRNYGYTFGSGTRLTVV.